This T cell receptor (beta chain) is drawn from a study of CD8 T cells in ankylosing spondylitis. The study's findings and limits: Characteristic, it appeared, of ankylosing spondylitis blood was a TCR beta motif of eight or nine highly homologous variants.

TCRdb recomputed calls from the 5' RACE reads with MiXCR, one row per CDR3 protein. Altogether around 250,000 distinct CDR3 sequences are present, over 8.5% being singletons, with the ten largest covering under 7%. This clonotype was seen repeatedly, ten times or more. The antigen is undetermined. This clonotype originated in a male donor with ankylosing spondylitis or in good health (not recorded which). The sequenced sample was blood, either unsorted or a sorted T cell fraction (not recorded which).

The CDR3 DNA sequence: TGCAGCGTTGAAGCGGTGCGGGAGGGCCTGGGTACGCAGTATTTT. Protein sequence: CSVEAVREGLGTQYF. V usage is TRBV29-1 and J usage is TRBJ2-3, with TRBD2 identical over 9 bases. J lost 8 bases, V lost 1 base, and 10 bases had no gene match. This CDR3 spans 15 amino acids. Germline CDR1 SQVTM, CDR2 ANQGSEA.